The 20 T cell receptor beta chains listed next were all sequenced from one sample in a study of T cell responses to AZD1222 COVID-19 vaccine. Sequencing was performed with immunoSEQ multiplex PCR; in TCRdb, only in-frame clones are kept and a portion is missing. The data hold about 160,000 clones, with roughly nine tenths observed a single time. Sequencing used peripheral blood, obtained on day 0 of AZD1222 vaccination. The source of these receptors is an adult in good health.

CDR3 residues: CASSAIKGGEQFF. DNA for the CDR3: TGTGCCAGCAGTGCTATAAAGGGGGGTGAGCAGTTCTTC. V usage is TRBV2 and J usage is TRBJ2-1; D tentatively fits TRBD1 or TRBD2 (6 bases each). Per germline, CDR1 SNHLY and CDR2 FYNNEI. This CDR3 spans 13 amino acids. V shed 4 bases and J shed 9 bases, with 13 bases lying between them.

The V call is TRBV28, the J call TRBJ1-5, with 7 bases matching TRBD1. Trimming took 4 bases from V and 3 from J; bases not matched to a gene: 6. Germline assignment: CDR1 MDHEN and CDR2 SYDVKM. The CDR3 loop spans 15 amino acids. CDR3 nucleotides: TGTGCCAGCAGTTACAGGGGAAACATCAATCAGCCCCAGCATTTT. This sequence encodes CASSYRGNINQPQHF.

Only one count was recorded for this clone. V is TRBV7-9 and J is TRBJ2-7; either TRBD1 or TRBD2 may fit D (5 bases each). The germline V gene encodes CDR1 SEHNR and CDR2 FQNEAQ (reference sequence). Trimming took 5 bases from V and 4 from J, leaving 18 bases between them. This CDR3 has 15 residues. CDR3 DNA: TGTGCCAGCAGCATTCGGGACGGGACGCTTTACGAGCAGTACTTC. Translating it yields CASSIRDGTLYEQYF.

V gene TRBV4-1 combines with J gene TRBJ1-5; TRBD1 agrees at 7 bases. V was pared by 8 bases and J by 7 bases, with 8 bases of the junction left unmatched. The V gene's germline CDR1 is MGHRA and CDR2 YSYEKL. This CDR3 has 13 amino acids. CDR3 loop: CASSPQGGQPQHF. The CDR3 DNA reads TGCGCCAGCTCCCCCCAGGGGGGACAGCCCCAGCATTTT.

This CDR3 reads CASSLDGTTYEQYF. CDR3 DNA: TGTGCCAGCAGCTTAGATGGCACTACCTACGAGCAGTACTTC. The rearrangement joins TRBV11-3 to TRBJ2-7; D gene ambiguous. Germline V gene lookup returns CDR1 SGHNT and CDR2 YENEEA. Trimming removed 0 bases from V and 2 bases from J, with 8 bases in between. CDR3 size: 14 residues.

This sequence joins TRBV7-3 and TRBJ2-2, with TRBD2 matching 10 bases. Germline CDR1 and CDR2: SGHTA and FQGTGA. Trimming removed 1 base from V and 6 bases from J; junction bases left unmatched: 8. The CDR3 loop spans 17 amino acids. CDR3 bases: TGTGCCAGCAGCTTAAGGCCGCTAGCGGGAGAGGCCGGGGAGCTGTTTTTT. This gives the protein CASSLRPLAGEAGELFF.

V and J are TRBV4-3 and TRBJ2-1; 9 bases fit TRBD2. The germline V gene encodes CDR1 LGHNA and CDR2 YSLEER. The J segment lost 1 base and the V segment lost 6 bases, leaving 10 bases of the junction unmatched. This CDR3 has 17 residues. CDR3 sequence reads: CASSPKAGGPSYNEQFF. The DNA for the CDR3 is TGCGCCAGCAGTCCCAAAGCGGGGGGACCATCCTACAATGAGCAGTTCTTC.

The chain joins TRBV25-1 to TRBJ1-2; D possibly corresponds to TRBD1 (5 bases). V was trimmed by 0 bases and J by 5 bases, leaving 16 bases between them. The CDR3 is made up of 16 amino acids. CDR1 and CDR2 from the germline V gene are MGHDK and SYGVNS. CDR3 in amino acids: CASSEYTVGPGYGYTF. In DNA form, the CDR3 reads TGTGCCAGCAGTGAATACACAGTGGGGCCCGGGTATGGCTACACCTTC.

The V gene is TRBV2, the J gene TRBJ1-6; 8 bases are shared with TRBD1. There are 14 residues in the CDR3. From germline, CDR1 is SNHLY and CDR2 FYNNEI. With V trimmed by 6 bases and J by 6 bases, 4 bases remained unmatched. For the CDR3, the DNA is TGTGCCAGCAGGGACAGGGACAGTAATTCACCCCTCCACTTT. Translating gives CASRDRDSNSPLHF.

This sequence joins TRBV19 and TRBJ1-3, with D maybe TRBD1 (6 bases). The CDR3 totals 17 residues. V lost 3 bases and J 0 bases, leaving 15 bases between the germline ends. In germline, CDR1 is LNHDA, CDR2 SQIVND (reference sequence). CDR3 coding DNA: TGTGCCAGTAGTATGATGGGGGCAAGCAGCTCTGGAAACACCATATATTTT. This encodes CASSMMGASSSGNTIYF.

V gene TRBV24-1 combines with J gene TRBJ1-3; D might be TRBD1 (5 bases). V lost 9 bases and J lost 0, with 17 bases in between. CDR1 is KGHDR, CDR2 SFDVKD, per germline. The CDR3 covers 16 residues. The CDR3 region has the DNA TGTGCCACCCCTACTCTGGACAAGTTCTCTGGAAACACCATATATTTT. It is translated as CATPTLDKFSGNTIYF.

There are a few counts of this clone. This CDR3 is CASEGDSYEQYF. Here the CDR3 DNA reads TGTGCCAGCGAGGGGGACTCCTACGAGCAGTACTTC. This chain links TRBV12-3 or TRBV12-4 with TRBJ2-7, with a tentative D call TRBD1 (6 bases). The V and J ends lost 8 bases and 0 bases respectively, with 8 bases between them. The CDR3 covers 12 residues.

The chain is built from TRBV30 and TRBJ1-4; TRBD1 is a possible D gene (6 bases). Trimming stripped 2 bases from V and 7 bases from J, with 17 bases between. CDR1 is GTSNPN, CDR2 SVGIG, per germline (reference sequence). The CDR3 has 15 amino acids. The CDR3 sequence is CAWSFKLGGREKLFF. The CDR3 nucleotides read TGTGCCTGGAGTTTCAAGTTAGGGGGGCGTGAAAAACTGTTTTTT.

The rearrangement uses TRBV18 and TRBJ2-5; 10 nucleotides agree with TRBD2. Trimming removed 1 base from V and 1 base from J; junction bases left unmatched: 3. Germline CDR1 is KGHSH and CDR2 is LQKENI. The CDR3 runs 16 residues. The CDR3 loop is CASSPRSGRAQETQYF. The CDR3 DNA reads TGTGCCAGCTCACCACGAAGCGGGAGGGCCCAAGAGACCCAGTACTTC.

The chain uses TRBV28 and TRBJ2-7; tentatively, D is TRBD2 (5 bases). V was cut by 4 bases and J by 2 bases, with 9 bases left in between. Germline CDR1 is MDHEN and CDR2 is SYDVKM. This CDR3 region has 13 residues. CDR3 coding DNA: TGTGCCAGCAGTTCCGGACTTACCTACGAGCAGTACTTC. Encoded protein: CASSSGLTYEQYF. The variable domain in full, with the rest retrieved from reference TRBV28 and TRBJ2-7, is DVKVTQSSRYLVKRTGEKVFLECVQDMDHENMFWYRQDPGLGLRLIYFSYDVKMKEKGDIPEGYSVSREKKERFSLILESASTNQTSMYLCASSSGLTYEQYFGPGTRLTVT.

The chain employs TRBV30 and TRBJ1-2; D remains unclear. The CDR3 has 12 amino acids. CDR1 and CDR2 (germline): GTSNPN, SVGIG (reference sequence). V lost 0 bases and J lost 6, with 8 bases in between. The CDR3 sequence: CAWSVGSDGYTF. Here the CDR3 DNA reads TGTGCCTGGAGTGTAGGCTCGGATGGCTACACCTTC.

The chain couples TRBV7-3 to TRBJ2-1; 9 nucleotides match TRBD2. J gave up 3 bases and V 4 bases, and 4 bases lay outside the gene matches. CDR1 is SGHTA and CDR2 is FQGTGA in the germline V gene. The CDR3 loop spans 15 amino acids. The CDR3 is CASSYSGSSYNEQFF. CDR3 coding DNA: TGTGCCAGCAGCTATAGCGGGAGTAGCTACAATGAGCAGTTCTTC.

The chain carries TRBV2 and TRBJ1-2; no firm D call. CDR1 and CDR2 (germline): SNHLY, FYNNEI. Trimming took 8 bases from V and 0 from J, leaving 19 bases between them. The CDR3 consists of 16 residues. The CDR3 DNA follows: TGTGCCAGCGTTCCAGGACGGCTGAGAACTAACTATGGCTACACCTTC. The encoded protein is CASVPGRLRTNYGYTF.

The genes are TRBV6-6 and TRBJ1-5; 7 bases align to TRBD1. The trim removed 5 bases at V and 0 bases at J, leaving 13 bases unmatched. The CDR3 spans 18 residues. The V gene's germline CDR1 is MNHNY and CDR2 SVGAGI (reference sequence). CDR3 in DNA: TGTGCCAGCAGTCCTATGGGACAGTTAGGTTATAGCAATCAGCCCCAGCATTTT. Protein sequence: CASSPMGQLGYSNQPQHF.

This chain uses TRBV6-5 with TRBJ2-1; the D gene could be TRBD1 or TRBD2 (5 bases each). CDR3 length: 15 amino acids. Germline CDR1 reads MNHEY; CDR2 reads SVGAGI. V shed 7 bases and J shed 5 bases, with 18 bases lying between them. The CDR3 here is CASNVGRGTDNEQFF. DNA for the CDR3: TGTGCCAGCAATGTGGGACGAGGAACAGACAATGAGCAGTTCTTC.